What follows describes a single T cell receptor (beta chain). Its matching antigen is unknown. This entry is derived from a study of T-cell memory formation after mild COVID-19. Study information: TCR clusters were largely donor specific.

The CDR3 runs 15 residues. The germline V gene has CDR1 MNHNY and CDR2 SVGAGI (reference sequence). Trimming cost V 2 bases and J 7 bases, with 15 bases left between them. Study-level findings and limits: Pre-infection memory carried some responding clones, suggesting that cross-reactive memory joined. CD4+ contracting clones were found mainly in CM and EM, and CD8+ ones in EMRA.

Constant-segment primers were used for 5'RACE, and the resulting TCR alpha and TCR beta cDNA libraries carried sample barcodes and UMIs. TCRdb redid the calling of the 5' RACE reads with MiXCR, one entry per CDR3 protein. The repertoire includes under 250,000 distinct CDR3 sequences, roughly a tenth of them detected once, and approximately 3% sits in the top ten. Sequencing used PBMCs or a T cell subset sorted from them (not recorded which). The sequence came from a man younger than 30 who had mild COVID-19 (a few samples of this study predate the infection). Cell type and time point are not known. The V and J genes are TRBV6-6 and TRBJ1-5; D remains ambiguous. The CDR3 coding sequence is TGTGCCAGCAGTTACGAGGGAGTTTTAATACAGCCCCAGCATTTT. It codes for CASSYEGVLIQPQHF.